This T cell receptor (beta chain) comes out of a study of early T cells in non-severe SARS-CoV-2 infection. Each CDR3 protein is one row after TCRdb ran MiXCR on the 5' RACE reads. The sample holds about 50,000 distinct CDR3 sequences, about 5.2% seen once. This clonotype came up many times. Germline loops: CDR1 SGDLS, CDR2 YYNGEE. The V gene end was trimmed by 2 bases and the J gene end by 3 bases; junction bases not matched to a gene: 3. This CDR3 is 14 amino acids long. The chain combines TRBV9 with TRBJ2-7; 9 nucleotides align to TRBD2. The sample was whole blood, taken at baseline. The receptor comes from an adult who was a healthcare worker with PCR-confirmed SARS-CoV-2 infection or an uninfected control (not recorded which). DNA for the CDR3: TGTGCCAGCAGCGTTAGCGGGAGCTTCTACGAGCAGTACTTC. Protein sequence: CASSVSGSFYEQYF.